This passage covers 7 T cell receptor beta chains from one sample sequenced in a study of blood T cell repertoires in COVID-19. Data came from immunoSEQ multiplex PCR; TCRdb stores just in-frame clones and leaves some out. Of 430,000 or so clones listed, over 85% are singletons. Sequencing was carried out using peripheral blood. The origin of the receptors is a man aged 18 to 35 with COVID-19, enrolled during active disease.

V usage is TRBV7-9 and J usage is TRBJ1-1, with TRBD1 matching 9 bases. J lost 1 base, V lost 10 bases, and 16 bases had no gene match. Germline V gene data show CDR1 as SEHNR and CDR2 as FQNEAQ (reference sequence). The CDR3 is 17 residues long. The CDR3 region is CANSWSGTGPSNTEAFF. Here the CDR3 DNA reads TGTGCCAACTCATGGTCGGGGACAGGGCCCTCGAACACTGAAGCTTTCTTT.

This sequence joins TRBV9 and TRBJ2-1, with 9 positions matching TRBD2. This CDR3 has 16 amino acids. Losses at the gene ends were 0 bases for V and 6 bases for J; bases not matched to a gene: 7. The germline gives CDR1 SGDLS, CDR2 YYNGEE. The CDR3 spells CASSVGMSGRLNEQFF. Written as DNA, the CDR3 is TGTGCCAGCAGCGTAGGTATGAGCGGGAGGCTCAATGAGCAGTTCTTC.

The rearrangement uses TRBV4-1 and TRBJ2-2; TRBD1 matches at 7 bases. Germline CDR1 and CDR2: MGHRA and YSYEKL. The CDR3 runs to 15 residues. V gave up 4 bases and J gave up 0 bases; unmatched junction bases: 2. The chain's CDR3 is CASSRGTANTGELFF. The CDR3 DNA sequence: TGCGCCAGCAGCCGGGGGACAGCGAACACCGGGGAGCTGTTTTTT.

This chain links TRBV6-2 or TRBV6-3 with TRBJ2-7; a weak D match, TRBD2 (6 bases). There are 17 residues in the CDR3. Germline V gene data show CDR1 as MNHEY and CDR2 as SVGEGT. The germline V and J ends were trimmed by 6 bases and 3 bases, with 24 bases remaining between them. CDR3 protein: CASSRRHGGGTYYEQYF. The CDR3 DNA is TGTGCCAGCAGCCGGAGGCACGGGGGAGGAACTTACTACGAGCAGTACTTC.

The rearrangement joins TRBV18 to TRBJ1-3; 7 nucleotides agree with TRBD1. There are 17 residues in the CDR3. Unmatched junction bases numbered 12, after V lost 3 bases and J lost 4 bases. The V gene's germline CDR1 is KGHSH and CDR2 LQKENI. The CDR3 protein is CASSPLTGDLRGNTIYF. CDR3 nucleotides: TGTGCCAGCTCACCTCTCACAGGGGACTTGAGAGGAAACACCATATATTTT. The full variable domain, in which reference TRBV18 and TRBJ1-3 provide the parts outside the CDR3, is NAGVMQNPRHLVRRRGQEARLRCSPMKGHSHVYWYRQLPEEGLKFMVYLQKENIIDESGMPKERFSAEFPKEGPSILRIQQVVRGDSAAYFCASSPLTGDLRGNTIYFGEGSWLTVV.

CDR3 residues: CASSWSVQGAGTGELFF. CDR3 nucleotide sequence: TGCGCCAGCAGCTGGAGCGTACAGGGGGCCGGCACCGGGGAGCTGTTTTTT. The chain employs TRBV5-1 and TRBJ2-2, with 9 bases aligning to TRBD1. Germline CDR1 is SGHRS and CDR2 is YFSETQ. The CDR3 runs to 17 residues. With V trimmed by 3 bases and J by 4 bases, 10 bases remained unmatched.

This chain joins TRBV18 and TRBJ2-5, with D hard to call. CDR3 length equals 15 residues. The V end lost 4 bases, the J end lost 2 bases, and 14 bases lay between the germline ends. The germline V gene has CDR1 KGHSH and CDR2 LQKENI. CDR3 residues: CASSLRLSSQETQYF. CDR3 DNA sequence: TGTGCCAGCTCACTAAGACTGAGCTCTCAAGAGACCCAGTACTTC.